These 14 T cell receptor beta chains were all obtained from the same sample, sequenced in a study of blood T cell repertoires in COVID-19 (dated by TCRdb to about 2020). Library preparation employed the immunoSEQ multiplex PCR assay. In its TCRdb copy, this immuneACCESS table keeps in-frame sequences only and misses some clones. Where compared with another copy, unresolved V genes explain less than half of these, and the others have no known cause. The sample contains approximately 250,000 clones, approximately 85% of them found a single time. The top ten hold 4% of the sample. Input material: peripheral blood. These receptors were obtained from a man aged 50-59 years with acute or convalescent COVID-19.

The chain uses TRBV7-6 and TRBJ1-1; a possible D gene is TRBD1 (6 bases). From germline, CDR1 is SGHVS and CDR2 FNYEAQ. Between the trimmed V and J ends, which lost 5 bases and 6 bases, there was a span of 13 bases. This CDR3 region has 13 residues. CDR3 nucleotides: TGTGCCAGCAGCCCCCGGACAGTCTCTGAAGCTTTCTTT. It is translated as CASSPRTVSEAFF.

The chain links TRBV6-4 to TRBJ1-5; D unresolved. CDR1 MRHNA and CDR2 SNTAGT come from the germline V gene. The CDR3 is 13 residues long. V was clipped by 0 bases and J by 11 bases, with 11 bases between them. The CDR3 region has the DNA TGTGCCAGCAGTGACTCCCTTGACTGGGCCCAGCATTTT. This sequence encodes CASSDSLDWAQHF.

Ten or more counts support this clone. Other DNA sequences of this sample code for an identical CDR3. V usage is TRBV7-9 and J usage is TRBJ2-5, with D perhaps TRBD2 (6 bases). Germline V CDR1 and CDR2: SEHNR, FQNEAQ (reference sequence). Deletions cut 4 bases from V and 2 bases from J, with 11 bases between. This CDR3 comprises 14 residues. CDR3 bases: TGTGCCAGCAGCTCACCCGGGGGACAAGAGACCCAGTACTTC. Protein product: CASSSPGGQETQYF.

The rearrangement joins TRBV21-1 to TRBJ2-3; TRBD1 was called by the table and not checked on the DNA. TRBV21-1 is a known pseudogene. There are 18 residues in the CDR3. CDR3 amino acids: CASSFKPRDSASTDTQYF. The CDR3 region has the DNA TGTGCCAGCAGCTTCAAGCCCCGGGACAGTGCTAGCACAGATACGCAGTATTTT.

The chain joins TRBV5-1 to TRBJ1-1; the match to TRBD1 covers 9 bases. With 4 bases clipped from V and 5 bases from J, the junction kept 6 bases outside the gene matches. The CDR3 totals 14 residues. CDR1 SGHRS and CDR2 YFSETQ come from the germline V gene. The DNA for the CDR3 is TGCGCCAGCAGCACGACGACAGGGGGGACTGAAGCTTTCTTT. Encoded protein: CASSTTTGGTEAFF.

The genes are TRBV20-1 and TRBJ1-4, with D hard to call. The CDR3 contains 11 residues. Deletions cut 4 bases from V and 7 bases from J, with 7 bases between. Germline values: CDR1 DFQATT, CDR2 SNEGSKA (reference sequence). CDR3 region: CSATHSEKLFF. DNA for the CDR3: TGCAGTGCTACCCACAGTGAAAAACTGTTTTTT.

In this sample, this clone turned up a few times. The chain employs TRBV28 and TRBJ1-5; a possible D gene is TRBD1 (5 bases). Germline V lookup: CDR1 MDHEN, CDR2 SYDVKM. The CDR3 totals 15 residues. Trimming shortened V by 2 bases and J by 0 bases, and 8 bases separated the two germline ends. Written as DNA, the CDR3 is TGTGCCAGCAGTTTAAGCCAGGGTAGCAATCAGCCCCAGCATTTT. Its translation: CASSLSQGSNQPQHF.

The CDR3 sequence is CAIGLGGQQETQYF. CDR3 nucleotide sequence: TGTGCCATCGGGTTGGGGGGACAGCAAGAGACCCAGTACTTC. The chain joins TRBV10-3 to TRBJ2-5; a possible D gene is TRBD1 (7 bases). Germline CDR1 is ENHRY and CDR2 is SYGVKD. The CDR3 has 14 amino acids. V was shortened by 8 bases and J by 2 bases, with 15 bases between the two germline ends.

The chain uses TRBV30 and TRBJ1-2, with D tentatively TRBD1 (5 bases). Looked up from germline, CDR1 is GTSNPN and CDR2 is SVGIG (reference sequence). Trimming stripped 0 bases from V and 6 bases from J, with 11 bases between. This CDR3 has 13 amino acids. CDR3 loop: CAWSVRVGDGYTF. CDR3 bases: TGTGCCTGGAGTGTACGTGTAGGGGATGGCTACACCTTC.

The chain links TRBV27 to TRBJ1-5, with 12 positions matching TRBD1. V was clipped by 7 bases and J by 5 bases; unmatched bases: 9. This CDR3 is built from 16 residues. Per germline, CDR1 MNHEY and CDR2 SMNVEV (reference sequence). The CDR3 region has the DNA TGTGCCAGCACTCGCCCGGGACAGGGGGCTCATCAGCCCCAGCATTTT. Translated: CASTRPGQGAHQPQHF.

This clone was found a few times. The chain recombines TRBV7-9 with TRBJ1-1; tentative D call: TRBD1 (6 bases). The V end was cut by 5 bases, the J end by 1 base, with 20 bases between. Germline V CDR1 and CDR2: SEHNR, FQNEAQ (reference sequence). This CDR3 region has 17 residues. The CDR3 protein is CASSPVPGHQSNTEAFF. For the CDR3, the DNA is TGTGCCAGCAGCCCTGTCCCGGGACATCAGTCGAACACTGAAGCTTTCTTT.

The J gene is TRBJ2-5, the V gene TRBV19, with D perhaps TRBD2 (6 bases). Germline assignment: CDR1 LNHDA and CDR2 SQIVND (reference sequence). CDR3 size: 13 residues. Trimming removed 3 bases from V and 2 bases from J, with 7 bases in between. CDR3 coding DNA: TGTGCCAGTAGTATTCGGGGGCAAGAGACCCAGTACTTC. Translated, it gives CASSIRGQETQYF.

This chain uses TRBV27 with TRBJ1-2; TRBD1 might be the D (5 bases). Germline V gene sequence: CDR1 MNHEY, CDR2 SMNVEV (reference sequence). The V end was cut by 2 bases, the J end by 6 bases, with 10 bases between. CDR3 length: 13 amino acids. The CDR3 loop reads CASSLGGRDGYTF. The CDR3 DNA sequence: TGTGCCAGCAGTTTAGGGGGGAGAGATGGCTACACCTTC.

The CDR3 loop is CASSDGLTRPYQPQHF. The CDR3, as DNA: TGTGCCAGCAGTGACGGACTTACTCGACCCTATCAGCCCCAGCATTTT. The chain has TRBV6-1 and TRBJ1-5; D is undetermined. The CDR3 extends over 16 amino acids. The V end lost 3 bases, the J end lost 5 bases, and 17 bases lay between the germline ends. Looked up from germline, CDR1 is MNHNS and CDR2 is SASEGT.